Presented here are 25 T cell receptor beta chains from one specimen sequenced in a study of blood T cells in healthy people across ages. The authors ran a second PCR of roughly 7 to 11 cycles using a sample-barcoded 5' primer and a J-beta primer mix. TCRdb reprocessed the 5' RACE reads with MiXCR, giving one entry per CDR3 protein. The sample lists around 1,000,000 distinct CDR3 sequences, around 27% occurring once. The same data also contributed to another study, on T cells of mothers and their children.

Sequencing was performed on blood. The receptors come from a girl aged 2 to 10 in good health.

This clonotype was picked up a small number of times. This chain's CDR3 is CASSPEGSEQYF. DNA for the CDR3: TGTGCCAGCAGCCCGGAGGGGAGTGAGCAGTACTTC. This rearrangement joins TRBV7-9 to TRBJ2-7, with D maybe TRBD2 (6 bases). The CDR3 is 12 residues long. Germline V gene data show CDR1 as SEHNR and CDR2 as FQNEAQ (reference sequence). V was clipped by 5 bases and J by 7 bases, with 12 bases between them.

The chain recombines TRBV4-3 with TRBJ2-3, with D perhaps matching TRBD2 (6 bases). With 4 bases removed from V and 5 bases from J, the gap between germline ends came to 13 bases. The CDR3 loop spans 14 amino acids. The V gene's germline CDR1 is LGHNA and CDR2 YSLEER. CDR3 bases: TGCGCCAGCAGCCCTCGACTAGTAGGAGATACGCAGTATTTT. Its protein is CASSPRLVGDTQYF.

This chain uses TRBV28 with TRBJ1-5; no reliable D call. The V gene lost 5 bases and the J gene lost 6 bases, with 8 bases spanning the gap. The CDR3 loop spans 12 amino acids. In germline, CDR1 is MDHEN, CDR2 SYDVKM. The CDR3 loop reads CASSMGFQPQHF. The CDR3 coding sequence is TGTGCCAGCAGTATGGGTTTTCAGCCCCAGCATTTT.

This clonotype has only a few counts. V gene TRBV28 combines with J gene TRBJ2-1; unclear D gene. The CDR3 covers 15 residues. V shed 6 bases and J shed 4 bases, with 16 bases lying between them. Germline CDR1 reads MDHEN; CDR2 reads SYDVKM. The CDR3 nucleotides read TGTGCCAGCAGCCTCCCCGCGGCTAGTTACAATGAGCAGTTCTTC. Translation gives CASSLPAASYNEQFF.

In its sample, this clonotype was seen a few times. The chain is built from TRBV20-1 and TRBJ1-2, with TRBD1 matching 8 bases. Germline V gives CDR1 DFQATT, CDR2 SNEGSKA (reference sequence). CDR3 length equals 16 residues. J gave up 2 bases and V 3 bases, and 11 bases lay outside the gene matches. The CDR3 DNA reads as TGCAGTGCTAGCGGACAGGGTAGAGGGTCCAACTATGGCTACACCTTC. Translation: CSASGQGRGSNYGYTF.

A note on this clonotype: One end of the junction is discordant with germline, which a read error may explain. The chain carries TRBV7-9 and TRBJ2-5, with D perhaps being TRBD1 or TRBD2 (5 bases each). Germline loops: CDR1 SEHNR, CDR2 FQNEAQ (reference sequence). The CDR3 length is 14 residues. The CDR3 reads CAGRMMTEGETQYF. In DNA, the CDR3 is TGTGCCGGCAGAATGATGACAGAGGGAGAGACCCAGTACTTC.

V is TRBV28 and J is TRBJ1-2; tentative D call: TRBD1 (6 bases). This CDR3 is built from 15 residues. V lost 5 bases and J 7 bases, leaving 20 bases between the germline ends. Germline V gene data show CDR1 as MDHEN and CDR2 as SYDVKM. CDR3 sequence: CASSPRQDLVLGYTF. In nucleotides, the CDR3 is TGTGCCAGCAGTCCCCGACAGGACCTAGTCCTTGGCTACACCTTC.

The J gene is TRBJ2-1, the V gene TRBV29-1; 10 nucleotides agree with TRBD2. Trimming removed 2 bases from V and 7 bases from J; junction bases left unmatched: 8. Germline V lookup: CDR1 SQVTM, CDR2 ANQGSEA. This CDR3 comprises 15 residues. This chain's CDR3 is CSVESLAGVVNEQFF. The CDR3 DNA reads as TGCAGCGTTGAATCCCTAGCGGGAGTAGTGAATGAGCAGTTCTTC.

This clonotype appeared a few times. The chain recombines TRBV6-2 or TRBV6-3 with TRBJ2-1, with 7 bases lining up with TRBD2. Germline V gene lookup returns CDR1 MNHEY and CDR2 SVGEGT. With 5 bases clipped from V and 3 bases from J, the junction kept 13 bases outside the gene matches. This CDR3 spans 17 amino acids. The CDR3 loop is CASSQFHPASGYNEQFF. As DNA, the CDR3 is TGTGCCAGCAGTCAGTTTCACCCGGCTAGCGGCTACAATGAGCAGTTCTTC.

This sequence joins TRBV9 and TRBJ2-1, with D possibly being TRBD1 (5 bases). The germline V gene encodes CDR1 SGDLS and CDR2 YYNGEE. With 3 bases removed from V and 0 bases from J, the gap between germline ends came to 10 bases. The CDR3 extends over 15 amino acids. The chain's CDR3 is CASSAGISSYNEQFF. The CDR3 DNA sequence: TGTGCCAGCAGCGCAGGGATTAGCTCCTACAATGAGCAGTTCTTC.

V is TRBV6-5 and J is TRBJ1-2, with TRBD1 identical over 9 bases. Trimming at V came to 9 bases and at J to 2 bases, leaving 4 bases not matched to a gene. CDR1 is MNHEY, CDR2 SVGAGI, per germline. The length of the CDR3 is 13 residues. The CDR3 nucleotides are TGTGCCAGTTACAGGGGGCGGAACTATGGCTACACCTTC. Its translation is CASYRGRNYGYTF.

The V and J genes are TRBV15 and TRBJ2-1; weak D call: TRBD1 (5 bases). Trimming took 6 bases from V and 0 from J, leaving 12 bases between them. This CDR3 spans 15 amino acids. The germline CDR1 and CDR2 sequences are LNHNV and YYDKDF (reference sequence). The CDR3 sequence: CATRLGRSSYNEQFF. The DNA for the CDR3 is TGTGCCACCAGACTGGGGCGGAGCTCCTACAATGAGCAGTTCTTC.

CDR3 residues: CASSVDSGNGYTF. Written as DNA, the CDR3 is TGTGCCAGCAGCGTAGATTCCGGGAACGGCTACACCTTC. The gene calls are TRBV9 and TRBJ1-2; D is unclear. The germline CDR1 and CDR2 sequences are SGDLS and YYNGEE. Trimming stripped 0 bases from V and 8 bases from J, with 11 bases between. CDR3 length: 13 residues.

This chain links TRBV4-3 with TRBJ1-1; D possibly corresponds to TRBD1 (5 bases). This CDR3 is 16 amino acids long. Per germline, CDR1 LGHNA and CDR2 YSLEER. V lost 0 bases and J 2 bases, leaving 13 bases between the germline ends. The CDR3 nucleotides read TGCGCCAGCAGCCAAGATTTGGGGGGGGTAAACACTGAAGCTTTCTTT. Translating gives CASSQDLGGVNTEAFF.

This clonotype was detected only a few times. At one end, the junction sequence differs from germline, possibly due to a read error. The rearrangement links TRBV5-1 to TRBJ2-1; D uncertain. The germline V gene encodes CDR1 SGHRS and CDR2 YFSETQ. This CDR3 is 13 amino acids long. The CDR3 protein is CVSSLGAYNEQFF. CDR3 in DNA: TGCGTCAGCAGCTTGGGCGCCTACAATGAGCAGTTCTTC.

The table lists this clonotype with a few counts. The chain carries TRBV12-3 or TRBV12-4 and TRBJ2-1, with D possibly TRBD1 on 6 matching bases. The assigned J gene may be wrong: the sequence end matches TRBJ2-7 better. This CDR3 region has 15 residues. CDR3 sequence reads: CASSSFGGLAYEQYF. The CDR3 nucleotides are TGTGCCAGCAGTTCATTTGGGGGCCTAGCCTACGAGCAGTACTTC.

The chain uses TRBV7-2 and TRBJ1-2; 7 nucleotides line up with TRBD1. The CDR3 length is 15 residues. Germline lookup yields CDR1 SGHTA and CDR2 FQGNSA. Germline trimming cut 1 base from V and 8 bases from J; bases unmatched to any gene: 10. The CDR3 sequence is CASSLDGTGAQGYTF. CDR3 sequence (DNA): TGTGCCAGCAGCTTAGACGGTACAGGGGCGCAGGGCTACACCTTC.

This clonotype was counted only a few times. This chain joins TRBV6-5 and TRBJ2-1; possibly TRBD1 for D (5 bases). The CDR3 spans 10 residues. Germline V gene data show CDR1 as MNHEY and CDR2 as SVGAGI. V dropped 11 bases and J dropped 8 bases, with 10 bases sitting between them. The CDR3 DNA is TGTGCCGTACAAGGGGATGAGCAGTTCTTC. It translates to CAVQGDEQFF.

Note on this clonotype: The junction departs from the called germline gene at one end, perhaps through a read error. The V and J genes are TRBV12-3 or TRBV12-4 and TRBJ2-3; D call uncertain. The CDR3 extends over 14 amino acids. CDR3: CASSPGLGTDAQYF. The CDR3 nucleotides are TGTGCCAGCAGTCCCGGGTTAGGCACAGATGCGCAGTATTTT.

The chain joins TRBV7-2 to TRBJ2-7; TRBD2 agrees at 11 bases. The trim removed 3 bases at V and 3 bases at J, leaving 1 base unmatched. The germline gives CDR1 SGHTA, CDR2 FQGNSA. This CDR3 region has 14 residues. The CDR3 protein is CASSFSGGVYEQYF. Written as DNA, the CDR3 is TGTGCCAGCAGCTTTAGCGGGGGGGTCTACGAGCAGTACTTC.

The V and J genes are TRBV4-1 and TRBJ2-1, with unresolved D. The CDR3 runs 15 residues. Per germline, CDR1 MGHRA and CDR2 YSYEKL. V was trimmed by 0 bases and J by 1 base, leaving 7 bases between them. Written as DNA, the CDR3 is TGCGCCAGCAGCCAAGAAGGTTGGTCCTACAATGAGCAGTTCTTC. This translates into CASSQEGWSYNEQFF.

This clonotype appeared a few times. In DNA form, the CDR3 reads TGCAGCGTTGATCCGGGACAGGGATGGAATGAGCAGTTCTTC. Its translation: CSVDPGQGWNEQFF. V is TRBV29-1 and J is TRBJ2-1, with 9 bases fitting TRBD1. J was trimmed by 7 bases and V by 3 bases; bases with no gene match: 7. The CDR3 totals 14 residues. Germline-derived CDR1 and CDR2 are SQVTM and ANQGSEA.

This clonotype was counted many times. The J gene is TRBJ1-4, the V gene TRBV28; no reliable D call. Looked up from germline, CDR1 is MDHEN and CDR2 is SYDVKM. This CDR3 comprises 11 residues. V dropped 6 bases and J dropped 5 bases, with 4 bases sitting between them. The CDR3: CASRSNEKLFF. The CDR3 region has the DNA TGTGCCAGCAGGAGCAATGAAAAACTGTTTTTT.

The chain couples TRBV10-3 to TRBJ2-3; TRBD2 might be the D (6 bases). This CDR3 contains 15 residues. Germline V lookup: CDR1 ENHRY, CDR2 SYGVKD. With 4 bases removed from V and 0 bases from J, the gap between germline ends came to 11 bases. CDR3 DNA: TGTGCCATCAGTGCGGCGGAGGGGAGCACAGATACGCAGTATTTT. Residues: CAISAAEGSTDTQYF.

The chain carries TRBV29-1 and TRBJ2-1; 7 nucleotides align to TRBD2. The CDR3 totals 15 residues. With V trimmed by 4 bases and J by 7 bases, 13 bases remained unmatched. Germline CDR1 SQVTM, CDR2 ANQGSEA. The CDR3 coding sequence is TGCAGCGTTGGGGGGGGGAGGGCCTCGGAAAATGAGCAGTTCTTC. Encoded protein: CSVGGGRASENEQFF.